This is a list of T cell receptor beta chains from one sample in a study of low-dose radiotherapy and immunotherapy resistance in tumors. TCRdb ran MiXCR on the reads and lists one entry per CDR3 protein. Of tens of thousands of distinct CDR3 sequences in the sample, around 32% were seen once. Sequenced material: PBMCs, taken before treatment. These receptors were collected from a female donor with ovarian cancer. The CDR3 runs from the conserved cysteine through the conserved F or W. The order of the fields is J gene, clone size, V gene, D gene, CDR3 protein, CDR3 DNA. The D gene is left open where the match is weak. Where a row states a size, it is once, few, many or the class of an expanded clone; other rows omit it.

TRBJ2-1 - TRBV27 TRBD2 CASSSLAGLAGVGYNEQFF TGTGCCAGCAGTTCCCTAGCGGGACTAGCGGGAGTGGGGTACAATGAGCAGTTCTTC
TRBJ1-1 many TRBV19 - CASRGTFEAFF TGTGCCAGTAGGGGGACGTTTGAAGCTTTCTTT
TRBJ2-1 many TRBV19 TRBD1 CASRETGRNEQFF TGTGCCAGTAGGGAGACAGGGCGGAATGAGCAGTTCTTC
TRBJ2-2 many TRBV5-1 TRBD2 CASSLAGARTGELFF TGCGCCAGCAGCTTAGCGGGGGCCCGCACCGGGGAGCTGTTTTTT
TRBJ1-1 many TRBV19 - CASRTLGGTEAFF TGTGCCAGTAGAACACTAGGGGGCACTGAAGCTTTCTTT
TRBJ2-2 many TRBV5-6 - CASSLGQVNTGELFF TGTGCCAGCAGCTTGGGACAGGTGAACACCGGGGAGCTGTTTTTT
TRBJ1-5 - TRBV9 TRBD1 CASSVVPGTGGPFSNQPQHF TGTGCCAGCAGCGTGGTGCCCGGGACAGGGGGCCCGTTTAGCAATCAGCCCCAGCATTTT
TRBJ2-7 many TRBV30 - CAWREFRDPKNSYEQYF TGTGCCTGGAGGGAGTTCAGAGACCCAAAAAATAGCTACGAGCAGTACTTC
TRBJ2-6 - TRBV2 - CASSEGRLFGANVLTF TGCGCCAGCAGTGAAGGACGTCTCTTTGGGGCCAACGTCCTGACTTTC
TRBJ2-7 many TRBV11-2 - CASSLDTAGHYEQYF TGTGCCAGCAGCTTAGATACAGCGGGCCACTACGAGCAGTACTTC
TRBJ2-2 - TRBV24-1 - CATSPGRNGELFFFF -
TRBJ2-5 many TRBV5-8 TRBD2 CASSLNPGLAAQETQYF TGTGCCAGCAGCCTTAATCCGGGACTAGCGGCTCAAGAGACCCAGTACTTC
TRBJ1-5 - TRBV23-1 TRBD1 CASSQPDDRANQPQHF TGCGCCAGCAGTCAACCCGACGACAGGGCGAATCAGCCCCAGCATTTT
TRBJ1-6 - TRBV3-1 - CASSQGADNSPLHF TGTGCCAGCAGCCAAGGGGCAGATAATTCACCCCTCCACTTT
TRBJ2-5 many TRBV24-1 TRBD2 CATSSGLAGGRQETQYF TGTGCCACCAGTTCCGGACTAGCGGGAGGCCGCCAAGAGACCCAGTACTTC
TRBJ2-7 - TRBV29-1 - CSVRSAGVKYEQYF TGCAGCGTTAGGTCTGCAGGGGTGAAATACGAGCAGTACTTC
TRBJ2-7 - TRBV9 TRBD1 CASSVGARQGAYEQYF TGTGCCAGCAGCGTAGGAGCCCGACAGGGAGCCTACGAGCAGTACTTC
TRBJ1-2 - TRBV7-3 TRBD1 CASSSGQGAYGYTF TGTGCCAGCAGCTCGGGACAGGGGGCCTATGGCTACACCTTC
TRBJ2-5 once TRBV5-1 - CASSGSGGGQETQYF TGCGCCAGCAGCGGCTCCGGGGGCGGGCAAGAGACCCAGTACTTC
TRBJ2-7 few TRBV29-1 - CSVVRDPGTYEQYF TGCAGCGTTGTCCGGGACCCAGGTACCTACGAGCAGTACTTC
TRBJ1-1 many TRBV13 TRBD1 CASSPTGRLAEAFF TGTGCCAGCAGCCCGACAGGGAGGTTGGCTGAAGCTTTCTTT
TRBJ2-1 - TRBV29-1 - CSVVTVGNEQFF TGCAGCGTCGTCACAGTGGGGAATGAGCAGTTCTTC
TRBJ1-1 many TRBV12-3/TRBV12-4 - CASSLEGAGMTFF TGTGCCAGCAGTTTAGAAGGGGCAGGGATGACTTTCTTT
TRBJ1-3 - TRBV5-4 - CASSPDGNSGNTIYF TGTGCCAGCAGCCCGGACGGTAACTCTGGAAACACCATATATTTT
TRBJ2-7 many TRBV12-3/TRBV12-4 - CASSFSGLYEQYF TGTGCCAGCAGTTTCTCCGGCCTTTACGAGCAGTACTTC
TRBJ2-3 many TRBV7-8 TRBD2 CASSPRGGGATDTQYF TGTGCCAGCAGCCCGCGGGGCGGGGGGGCCACAGATACGCAGTATTTT
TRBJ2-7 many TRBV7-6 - CASSLAPGTGYEQYF TGTGCCAGCAGCTTAGCCCCTGGGACTGGCTACGAGCAGTACTTC
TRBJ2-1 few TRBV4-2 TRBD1 CASSLGQVYNEQFF TGTGCCAGCAGCCTAGGACAGGTCTACAATGAGCAGTTCTTC
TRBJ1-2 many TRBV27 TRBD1 CASNPLGQGGVNYGYTF TGTGCCAGCAACCCCCTCGGACAGGGAGGGGTGAACTATGGCTACACCTTC
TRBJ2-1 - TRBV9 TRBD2 CASRVTSGAYNEQFF TGTGCCAGCAGAGTAACTAGCGGGGCCTACAATGAGCAGTTCTTC